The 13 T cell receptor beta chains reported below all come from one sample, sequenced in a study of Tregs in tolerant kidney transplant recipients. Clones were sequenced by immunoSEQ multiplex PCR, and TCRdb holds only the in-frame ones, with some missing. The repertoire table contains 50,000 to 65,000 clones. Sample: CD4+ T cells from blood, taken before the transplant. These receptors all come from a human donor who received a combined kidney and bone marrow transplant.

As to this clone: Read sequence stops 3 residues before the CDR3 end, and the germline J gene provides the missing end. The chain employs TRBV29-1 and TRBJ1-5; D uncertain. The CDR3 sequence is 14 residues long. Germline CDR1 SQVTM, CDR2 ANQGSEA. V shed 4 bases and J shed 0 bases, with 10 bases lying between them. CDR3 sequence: CSVVVQNSNQPQHF. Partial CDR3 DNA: TGCAGCGTTGTGGTCCAGAATAGCAATCAGCCC.

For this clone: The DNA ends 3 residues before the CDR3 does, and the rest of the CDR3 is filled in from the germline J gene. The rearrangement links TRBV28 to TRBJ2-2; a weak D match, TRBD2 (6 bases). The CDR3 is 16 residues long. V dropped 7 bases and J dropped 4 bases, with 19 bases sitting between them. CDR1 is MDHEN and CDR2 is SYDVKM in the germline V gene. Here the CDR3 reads CASIGERRGLTGELFF. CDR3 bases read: TGTGCCAGCATCGGGGAACGGCGGGGCCTCACCGGGGAG.

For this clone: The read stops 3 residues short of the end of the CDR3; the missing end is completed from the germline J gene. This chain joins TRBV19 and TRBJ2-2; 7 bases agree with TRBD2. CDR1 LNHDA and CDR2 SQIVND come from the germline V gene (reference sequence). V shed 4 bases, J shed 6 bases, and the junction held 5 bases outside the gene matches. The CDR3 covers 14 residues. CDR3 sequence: CASSTETSPGELFF. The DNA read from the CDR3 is TGTGCCAGTAGTACCGAGACTAGCCCCGGGGAG.

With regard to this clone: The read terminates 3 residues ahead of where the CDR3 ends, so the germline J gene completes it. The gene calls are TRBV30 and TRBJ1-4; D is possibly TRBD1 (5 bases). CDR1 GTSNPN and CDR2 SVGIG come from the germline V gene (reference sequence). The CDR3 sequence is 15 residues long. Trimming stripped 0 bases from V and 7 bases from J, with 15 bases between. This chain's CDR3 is CAWSVMGLGSEKLFF. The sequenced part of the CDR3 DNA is TGTGCCTGGAGTGTAATGGGGCTGGGGAGTGAAAAA.

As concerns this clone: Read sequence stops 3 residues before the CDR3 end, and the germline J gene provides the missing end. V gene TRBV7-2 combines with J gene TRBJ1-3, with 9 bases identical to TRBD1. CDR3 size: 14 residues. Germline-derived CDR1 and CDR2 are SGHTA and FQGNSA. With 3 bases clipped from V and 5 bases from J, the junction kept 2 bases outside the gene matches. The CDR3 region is CASSLGTGRNTIYF. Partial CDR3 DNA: TGTGCCAGCAGCTTGGGGACAGGGAGAAACACC. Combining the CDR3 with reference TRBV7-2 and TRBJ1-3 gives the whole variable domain GAGVSQSPSNKVTEKGKDVELRCDPISGHTALYWYRQSLGQGLEFLIYFQGNSAPDKSGLPSDRFSAERTGGSVSTLTIQRTQQEDSAVYLCASSLGTGRNTIYFGEGSWLTVV.

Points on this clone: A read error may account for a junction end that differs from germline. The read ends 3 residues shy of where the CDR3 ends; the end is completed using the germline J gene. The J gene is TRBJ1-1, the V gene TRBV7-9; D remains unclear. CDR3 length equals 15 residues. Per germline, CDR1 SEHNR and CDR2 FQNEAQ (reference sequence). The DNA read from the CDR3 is TGTGCTAGCAGCTTAGTACAGCCACGGGGCACTGAA. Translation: CASSLVQPRGTE. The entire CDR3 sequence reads CASSLVQPRGTEAFF.

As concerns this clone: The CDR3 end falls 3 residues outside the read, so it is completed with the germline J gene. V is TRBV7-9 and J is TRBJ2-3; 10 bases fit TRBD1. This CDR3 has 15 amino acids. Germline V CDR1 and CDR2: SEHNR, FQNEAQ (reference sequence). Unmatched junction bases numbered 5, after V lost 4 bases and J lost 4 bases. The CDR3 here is CASSSGQGFSDTQYF. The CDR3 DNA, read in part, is TGTGCCAGCAGCTCGGGACAGGGGTTTTCAGATACG.

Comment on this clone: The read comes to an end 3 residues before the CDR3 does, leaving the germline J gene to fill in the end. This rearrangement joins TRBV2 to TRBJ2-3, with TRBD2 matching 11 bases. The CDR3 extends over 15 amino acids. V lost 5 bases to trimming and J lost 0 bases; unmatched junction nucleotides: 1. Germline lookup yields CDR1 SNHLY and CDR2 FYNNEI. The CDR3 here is CASSRLAGSTDTQYF. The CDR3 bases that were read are TGTGCCAGCAGTCGACTAGCGGGGAGCACAGATACG.

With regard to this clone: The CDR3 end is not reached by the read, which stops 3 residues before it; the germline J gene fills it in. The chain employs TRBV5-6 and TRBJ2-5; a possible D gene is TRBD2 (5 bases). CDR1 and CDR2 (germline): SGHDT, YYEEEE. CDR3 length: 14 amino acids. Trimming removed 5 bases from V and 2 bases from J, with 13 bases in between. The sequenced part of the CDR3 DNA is TGTGCCAGCAGTCCGGCGAGGACTCAAGAGACC. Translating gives CASSPARTQET. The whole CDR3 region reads CASSPARTQETQYF.

The CDR3 sequence is CASSIIPQGGYSNQPQHF. The CDR3 DNA, read in part, is TGTGCCAGTAGTATAATCCCTCAGGGAGGCTATAGCAATCAGCCC. The V gene is TRBV19, the J gene TRBJ1-5; D is perhaps TRBD1 (5 bases). The read falls 3 residues short of the CDR3 end, and the missing part is taken from the germline J gene. Trimming removed 2 bases at V and 0 bases at J, with 17 bases between. The germline CDR1 and CDR2 sequences are LNHDA and SQIVND (reference sequence). The CDR3 is 18 residues long. Filled out from reference TRBV19 and TRBJ1-5, the complete variable domain reads DGGITQSPKYLFRKEGQNVTLSCEQNLNHDAMYWYRQDPGQGLRLIYYSQIVNDFQKGDIAEGYSVSREKKESFPLTVTSAQKNPTAFYLCASSIIPQGGYSNQPQHFGDGTRLSIL.

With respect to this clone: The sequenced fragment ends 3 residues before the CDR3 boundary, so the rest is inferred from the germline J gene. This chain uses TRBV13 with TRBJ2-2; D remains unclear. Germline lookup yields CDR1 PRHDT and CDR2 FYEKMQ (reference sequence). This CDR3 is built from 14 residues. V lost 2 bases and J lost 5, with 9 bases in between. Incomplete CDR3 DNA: TGTGCCAGCAGCTTATCCCCCTATACCGGGGAG. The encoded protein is CASSLSPYTGE. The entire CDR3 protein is CASSLSPYTGELFF. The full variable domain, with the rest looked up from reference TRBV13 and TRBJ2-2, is AAGVIQSPRHLIKEKRETATLKCYPIPRHDTVYWYQQGPGQDPQFLISFYEKMQSDKGSIPDRFSAQQFSDYHSELNMSSLELGDSALYFCASSLSPYTGELFFGEGSRLTVL.

The CDR3 loop reads CASSSGYGYTF. The sequenced part of the CDR3 DNA is TGTGCCAGTAGTTCGGGGTATGGC. The V call is TRBV19, the J call TRBJ1-2; no clear D gene. Sequencing ends 3 residues short of the CDR3 end; the germline J gene provides the rest. The CDR3 is made up of 11 amino acids. The V gene's germline CDR1 is LNHDA and CDR2 SQIVND (reference sequence). Trimming left V 5 bases short and J 5 bases short, with 6 bases between.

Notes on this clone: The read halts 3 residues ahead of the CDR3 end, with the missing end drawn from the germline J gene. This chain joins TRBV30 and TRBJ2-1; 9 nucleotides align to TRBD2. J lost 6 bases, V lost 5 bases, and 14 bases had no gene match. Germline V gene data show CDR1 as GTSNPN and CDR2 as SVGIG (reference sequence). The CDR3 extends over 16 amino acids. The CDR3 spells CAWGPRSGSSRNEQFF. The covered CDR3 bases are TGTGCCTGGGGTCCCCGTAGCGGGAGTTCCCGCAATGAG. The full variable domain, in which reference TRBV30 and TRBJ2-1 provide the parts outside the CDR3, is SQTIHQWPATLVQPVGSPLSLECTVEGTSNPNLYWYRQAAGRGLQLLFYSVGIGQISSEVPQNLSASRPQDRQFILSSKKLLLSDSGFYLCAWGPRSGSSRNEQFFGPGTRLTVL.